What follows are 19 T cell receptor beta chains derived from one specimen sequenced in a study of beta chain features in type 1 diabetes. TCRB transcripts that were expressed got sequenced, as all of the isolated RNA had been reverse transcribed. Sequencing used immunoSEQ multiplex PCR; TCRdb keeps in-frame clones, though not all of them. The data show around 280,000 clones, about 8.5% seen once. Source material: central memory CD4+ T cells from blood. These TCRs come from a woman under 30 in good health.

In this sample, this clone turned up a few times. The chain is built from TRBV7-9 and TRBJ2-1; no clear D gene. This CDR3 contains 13 residues. Germline CDR1 and CDR2: SEHNR and FQNEAQ (reference sequence). V lost 0 bases, J lost 6 bases, and 6 bases lay in between. The CDR3 sequence: CASSLAIINEQFF. CDR3 in DNA: TGTGCCAGCAGCTTAGCCATAATCAATGAGCAGTTCTTC.

This clone turned up a few times. The rearrangement joins TRBV5-1 to TRBJ2-5; the D gene is possibly TRBD1 (6 bases). The V gene's germline CDR1 is SGHRS and CDR2 YFSETQ. V was pared by 4 bases and J by 3 bases, with 13 bases between. The CDR3 is 14 residues long. CDR3 sequence reads: CASSPGTTEETQYF. In DNA, the CDR3 is TGCGCCAGCAGCCCCGGGACAACTGAAGAGACCCAGTACTTC.

The gene calls are TRBV7-9 and TRBJ2-3; 9 bases are shared with TRBD2. The CDR3 runs 15 residues. The V gene's germline CDR1 is SEHNR and CDR2 FQNEAQ (reference sequence). With V trimmed by 5 bases and J by 1 base, 4 bases remained unmatched. This CDR3 is CASSTSSGGTDTQYF. The CDR3, as DNA: TGTGCCAGCAGCACATCTAGCGGGGGCACAGATACGCAGTATTTT.

This clone appeared a few times. The chain carries TRBV28 and TRBJ1-2, with D uncertain. The ends were cut back, 10 bases at V and 0 bases at J, with 18 bases in the middle. The CDR3 spans 15 residues. The germline V gene encodes CDR1 MDHEN and CDR2 SYDVKM. CDR3 protein: CATVGSGFPNYGYTF. The CDR3 nucleotides read TGTGCCACGGTTGGATCGGGGTTCCCTAACTATGGCTACACCTTC.

This CDR3 reads CASRSYSRSNQPQHF. The CDR3 region has the DNA TGTGCCAGCAGATCGTACTCCCGTAGCAATCAGCCCCAGCATTTT. The chain employs TRBV5-6 and TRBJ1-5; D is uncertain. The germline V and J ends were trimmed by 5 bases and 0 bases, with 12 bases remaining between them. CDR1 is SGHDT, CDR2 YYEEEE, per germline. The CDR3 contains 15 residues.

The chain has TRBV5-6 and TRBJ1-6; D unclear. The CDR3 sequence is 12 residues long. CDR1 and CDR2 (germline): SGHDT, YYEEEE. The V gene lost 0 bases and the J gene lost 8 bases, with 3 bases spanning the gap. The CDR3 is CASSLVDSPLHF. In DNA, the CDR3 is TGTGCCAGCAGCTTGGTGGATTCACCCCTCCACTTT.

The J gene is TRBJ1-5, the V gene TRBV19; D is unresolved. The CDR3 is 13 amino acids. In germline, CDR1 is LNHDA, CDR2 SQIVND (reference sequence). The V gene lost 3 bases and the J gene lost 7 bases, with 10 bases spanning the gap. DNA for the CDR3: TGTGCCAGTAGTATGGCCGGAAGGCAGCCCCAGCATTTT. This translates into CASSMAGRQPQHF.

This clone has a count of ten or more. V gene TRBV10-3 combines with J gene TRBJ1-2; D is ambiguous. The length of the CDR3 is 13 residues. The germline gives CDR1 ENHRY, CDR2 SYGVKD. Trimming removed 5 bases at V and 0 bases at J, with 7 bases between. The CDR3 DNA sequence: TGTGCCATCAGTACAGATACTAACTATGGCTACACCTTC. Protein sequence: CAISTDTNYGYTF.

The rearrangement links TRBV4-2 to TRBJ1-2; D is unresolved. CDR3 length equals 13 residues. V was shortened by 6 bases and J by 0 bases, with 8 bases between the two germline ends. CDR1 is LGHNA, CDR2 YNFKEQ, per germline. CDR3 sequence (DNA): TGTGCCAGCAGGACACCAGCTAACTATGGCTACACCTTC. Residues: CASRTPANYGYTF.

This chain joins TRBV14 and TRBJ1-1, with D perhaps matching TRBD1 (5 bases). This CDR3 is built from 14 residues. CDR1 is SGHDN, CDR2 FVKESK, per germline. V lost 0 bases, J lost 12 bases, and 17 bases lay in between. The CDR3 DNA reads TGTGCCAGCAGCCAAGATCTGGCAGGGAGGGCAACTTTCTTT. Translation: CASSQDLAGRATFF.

The gene calls are TRBV29-1 and TRBJ1-5; D ambiguous. Germline assignment: CDR1 SQVTM and CDR2 ANQGSEA. V dropped 2 bases and J dropped 3 bases, with 20 bases sitting between them. The CDR3 is 17 amino acids. This chain's CDR3 is CSVEFLGRRFPNQPQHF. Written as DNA, the CDR3 is TGCAGCGTTGAATTTTTGGGCAGGAGGTTTCCCAATCAGCCCCAGCATTTT.

This clone was observed a few times. This chain connects TRBV29-1 to TRBJ2-1; the match to TRBD2 covers 7 bases. V lost 5 bases, J lost 1 base, and 8 bases stayed unmatched. This CDR3 is built from 15 residues. The germline V gene encodes CDR1 SQVTM and CDR2 ANQGSEA. The CDR3 region is CSVLGSSGSYNEQFF. The CDR3 nucleotides read TGCAGCGTTCTGGGTTCTAGCGGATCCTACAATGAGCAGTTCTTC.

This clone occurred a few times. This chain uses TRBV7-9 with TRBJ2-3; no clear D gene. The V end was cut by 4 bases, the J end by 3 bases, with 14 bases between. CDR1 SEHNR and CDR2 FQNEAQ come from the germline V gene (reference sequence). CDR3 length equals 15 residues. The CDR3 loop reads CASSSFNLGTDTQYF. CDR3 nucleotides: TGTGCCAGCAGCTCGTTCAACCTTGGGACAGATACGCAGTATTTT.

This clone was recorded a few times. V gene TRBV21-1 combines with J gene TRBJ2-1. TRBV21-1 is recorded as a pseudogene. The CDR3 contains 13 residues. The CDR3 loop reads CASNYSWGNEQFF. The CDR3 nucleotides are TGTGCCAGCAACTATAGCTGGGGCAATGAGCAGTTCTTC.

This clone was detected ten times or more. The chain carries TRBV5-6 and TRBJ2-5, with 7 nucleotides matching TRBD2. J gave up 2 bases and V 2 bases, and 6 bases lay outside the gene matches. The CDR3 covers 15 residues. Looked up from germline, CDR1 is SGHDT and CDR2 is YYEEEE. CDR3 DNA: TGTGCCAGCAGCTTACCCGGGACTACGCAAGAGACCCAGTACTTC. As protein: CASSLPGTTQETQYF. The full variable domain, completed using reference TRBV5-6 and TRBJ2-5, is DAGVTQSPTHLIKTRGQQVTLRCSPKSGHDTVSWYQQALGQGPQFIFQYYEEEERQRGNFPDRFSGHQFPNYSSELNVNALLLGDSALYLCASSLPGTTQETQYFGPGTRLLVL.

This clone was counted between two and nine times. The chain joins TRBV5-1 to TRBJ1-4, with a tentative D call TRBD1 (6 bases). Germline V gene sequence: CDR1 SGHRS, CDR2 YFSETQ. Trimming cost V 0 bases and J 7 bases, with 13 bases left between them. This CDR3 has 15 amino acids. CDR3 in DNA: TGCGCCAGCAGCTTGGAGGGGGGACTTGGTGAAAAACTGTTTTTT. Protein sequence: CASSLEGGLGEKLFF.

With respect to this clone: In the same sample, other DNA sequences code for this CDR3. The chain carries TRBV14 and TRBJ1-5; D not resolved. The CDR3 is 13 amino acids. Trimming shortened V by 1 base and J by 5 bases, and 6 bases separated the two germline ends. The germline V gene has CDR1 SGHDN and CDR2 FVKESK. As DNA, the CDR3 is TGTGCCAGCAGCCAAGGTGAAGATCAGCCCCAGCATTTT. Protein sequence: CASSQGEDQPQHF.

This rearrangement joins TRBV15 to TRBJ1-3, with D unclear. V lost 0 bases to trimming and J lost 3 bases, with 12 bases between them. Germline assignment: CDR1 LNHNV and CDR2 YYDKDF (reference sequence). The CDR3 consists of 16 residues. CDR3 nucleotide sequence: TGTGCCACCAGCAGAGATCCGGCCCAGGATGGAAACACCATATATTTT. Protein: CATSRDPAQDGNTIYF.

This clone was found a few times. This rearrangement joins TRBV28 to TRBJ1-2, with D maybe TRBD1 (5 bases). The CDR3 covers 14 residues. Germline V gene sequence: CDR1 MDHEN, CDR2 SYDVKM. The V gene lost 7 bases and the J gene lost 1 base, with 13 bases spanning the gap. This CDR3 reads CASNPTAFNYGYTF. Written as DNA, the CDR3 is TGTGCCAGCAACCCGACAGCTTTTAACTATGGCTACACCTTC.